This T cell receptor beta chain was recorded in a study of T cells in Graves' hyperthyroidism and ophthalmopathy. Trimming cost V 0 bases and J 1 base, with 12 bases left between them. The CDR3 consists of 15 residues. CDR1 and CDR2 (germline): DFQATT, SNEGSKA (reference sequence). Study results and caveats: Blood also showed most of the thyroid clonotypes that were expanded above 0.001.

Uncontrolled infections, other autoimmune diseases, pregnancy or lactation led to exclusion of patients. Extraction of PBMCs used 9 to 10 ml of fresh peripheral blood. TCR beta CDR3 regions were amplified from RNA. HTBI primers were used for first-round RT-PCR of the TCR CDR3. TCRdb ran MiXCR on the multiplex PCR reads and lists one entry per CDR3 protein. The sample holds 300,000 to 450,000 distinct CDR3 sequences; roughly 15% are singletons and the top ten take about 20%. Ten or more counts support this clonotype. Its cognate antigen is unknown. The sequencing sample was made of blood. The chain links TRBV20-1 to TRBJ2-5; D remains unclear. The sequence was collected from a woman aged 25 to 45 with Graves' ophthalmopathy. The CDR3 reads CSAREPKRTQETQYF. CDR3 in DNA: TGCAGTGCTAGAGAACCTAAAAGAACCCAAGAGACCCAGTACTTC.